The T cell receptor (beta chain) under discussion was sequenced for a study of early T cells in non-severe SARS-CoV-2 infection. Looking at the study overall: With bulk RNA from unsorted whole blood as input, sequencing yielded unpaired chains.

This clonotype came up a few times. As yet, its antigen is unknown. Study-wide findings and caveats: VDJdb-based matching was biased toward anti-spike CD8 responses and missed private and CD4 specificities.

The CDR3 has 14 residues. Germline V gives CDR1 SQVTM, CDR2 ANQGSEA. The ends were cut back, 4 bases at V and 6 bases at J, with 18 bases in the middle. Individual cDNA molecules carried attached unique molecular identifiers. TCRdb processed the 5' RACE reads anew with MiXCR; each CDR3 protein has one entry. The sample records about 66,000 distinct CDR3 sequences, about 12% being singletons. The chain combines TRBV29-1 with TRBJ1-1, with D uncertain. The material sequenced was whole blood. The sequence was obtained from an adult who was a healthcare worker with PCR-confirmed SARS-CoV-2 infection or an uninfected control (not recorded which). CDR3 nucleotides: TGCAGCGTTGGATTTCTGTCGACCCGCCCTGAAGCTTTCTTT. This sequence encodes CSVGFLSTRPEAFF.